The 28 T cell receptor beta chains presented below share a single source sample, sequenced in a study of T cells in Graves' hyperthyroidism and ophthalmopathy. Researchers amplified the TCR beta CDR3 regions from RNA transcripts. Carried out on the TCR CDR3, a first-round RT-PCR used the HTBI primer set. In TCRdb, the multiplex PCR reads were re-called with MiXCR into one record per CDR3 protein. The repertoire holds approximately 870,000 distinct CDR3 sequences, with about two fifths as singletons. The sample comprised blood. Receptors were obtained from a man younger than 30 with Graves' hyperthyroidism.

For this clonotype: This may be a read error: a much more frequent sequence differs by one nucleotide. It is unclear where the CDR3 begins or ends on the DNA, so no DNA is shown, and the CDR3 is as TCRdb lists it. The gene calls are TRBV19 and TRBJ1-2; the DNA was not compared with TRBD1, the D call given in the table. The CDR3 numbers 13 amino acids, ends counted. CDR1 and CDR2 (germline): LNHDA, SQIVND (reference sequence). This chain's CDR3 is CATLGGAVYGCTF.

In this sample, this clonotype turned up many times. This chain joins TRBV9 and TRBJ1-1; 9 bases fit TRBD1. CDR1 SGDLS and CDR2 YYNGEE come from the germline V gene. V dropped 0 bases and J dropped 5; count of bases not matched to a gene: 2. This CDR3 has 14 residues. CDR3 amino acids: CASSVGTGETEAFF. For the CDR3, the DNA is TGTGCCAGCAGCGTAGGGACAGGGGAGACTGAAGCTTTCTTT.

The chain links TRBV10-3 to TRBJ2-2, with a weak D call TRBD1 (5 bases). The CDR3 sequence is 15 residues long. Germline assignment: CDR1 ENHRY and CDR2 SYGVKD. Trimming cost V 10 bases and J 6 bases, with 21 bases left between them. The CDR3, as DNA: TGTGCCAGCATCGCCACGACAGCATCCGCCGGGGAGCTGTTTTTT. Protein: CASIATTASAGELFF.

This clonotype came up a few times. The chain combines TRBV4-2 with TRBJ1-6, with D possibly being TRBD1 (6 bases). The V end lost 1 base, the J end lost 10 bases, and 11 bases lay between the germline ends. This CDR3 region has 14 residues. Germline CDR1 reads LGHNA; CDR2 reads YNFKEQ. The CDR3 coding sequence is TGTGCCAGCAGCCAAGCGGGGGCTGGATCACCCCTCCACTTT. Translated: CASSQAGAGSPLHF.

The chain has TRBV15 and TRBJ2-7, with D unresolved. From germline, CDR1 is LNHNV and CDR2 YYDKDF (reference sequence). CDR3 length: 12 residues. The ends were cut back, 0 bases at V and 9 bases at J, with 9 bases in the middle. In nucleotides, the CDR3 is TGTGCCACCAGCAGAGATCAGGATGTGCAGTACTTC. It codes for CATSRDQDVQYF.

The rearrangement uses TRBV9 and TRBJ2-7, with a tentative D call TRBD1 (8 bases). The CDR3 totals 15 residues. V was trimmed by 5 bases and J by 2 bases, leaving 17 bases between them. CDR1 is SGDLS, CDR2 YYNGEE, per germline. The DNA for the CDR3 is TGTGCCAGCAGTTACGTACAGGGGGGGGCCTACGAGCAGTACTTC. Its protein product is CASSYVQGGAYEQYF.

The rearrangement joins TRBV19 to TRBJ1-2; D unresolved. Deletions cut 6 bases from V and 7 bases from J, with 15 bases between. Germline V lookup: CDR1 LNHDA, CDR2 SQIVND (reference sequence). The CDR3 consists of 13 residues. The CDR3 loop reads CASSLPLSTGYTF. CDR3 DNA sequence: TGTGCCAGTAGCCTGCCTTTGAGTACTGGCTACACCTTC.

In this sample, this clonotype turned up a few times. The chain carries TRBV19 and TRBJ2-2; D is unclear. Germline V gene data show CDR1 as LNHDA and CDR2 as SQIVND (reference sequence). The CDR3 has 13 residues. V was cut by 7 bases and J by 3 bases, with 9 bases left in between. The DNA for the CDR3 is TGTGCCAGTAACCCCAAAGACACCGGGGAGCTGTTTTTT. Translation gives CASNPKDTGELFF.

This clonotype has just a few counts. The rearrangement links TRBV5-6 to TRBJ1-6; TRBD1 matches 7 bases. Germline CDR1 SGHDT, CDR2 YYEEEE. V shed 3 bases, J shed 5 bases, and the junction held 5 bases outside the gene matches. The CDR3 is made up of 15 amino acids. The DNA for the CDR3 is TGTGCCAGCAGCTCCCTTGACAGGGATAATTCACCCCTCCACTTT. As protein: CASSSLDRDNSPLHF.

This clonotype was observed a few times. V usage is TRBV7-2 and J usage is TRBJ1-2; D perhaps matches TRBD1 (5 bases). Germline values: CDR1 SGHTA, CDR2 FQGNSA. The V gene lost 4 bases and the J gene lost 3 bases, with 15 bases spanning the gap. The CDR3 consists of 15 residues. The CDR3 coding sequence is TGTGCCAGCAGCTCAGTCGCGGGACGGGACTATGGCTACACCTTC. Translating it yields CASSSVAGRDYGYTF.

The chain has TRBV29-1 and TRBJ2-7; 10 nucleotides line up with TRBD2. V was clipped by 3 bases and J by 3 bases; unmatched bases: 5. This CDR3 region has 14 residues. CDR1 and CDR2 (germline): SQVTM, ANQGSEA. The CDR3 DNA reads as TGCAGCGTTGAGAGACTAGCGGGCAACTACGAGCAGTACTTC. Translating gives CSVERLAGNYEQYF.

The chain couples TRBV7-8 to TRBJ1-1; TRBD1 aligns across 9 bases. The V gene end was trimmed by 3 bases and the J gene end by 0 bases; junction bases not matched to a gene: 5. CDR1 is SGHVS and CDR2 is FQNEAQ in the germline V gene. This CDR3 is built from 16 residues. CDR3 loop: CASSFSGTGLNTEAFF. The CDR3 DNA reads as TGTGCCAGCAGCTTCTCCGGGACAGGGCTGAACACTGAAGCTTTCTTT.

The CDR3 here is CASSETGCISPLHF. CDR3 nucleotide sequence: TGTGCCAGCAGTGAAACAGGGTGTATTTCACCCCTCCACTTT. This chain joins TRBV2 and TRBJ1-6; D possibly corresponds to TRBD1 (6 bases). The CDR3 contains 14 residues. V lost 2 bases and J 9 bases, leaving 11 bases between the germline ends. Looked up from germline, CDR1 is SNHLY and CDR2 is FYNNEI.

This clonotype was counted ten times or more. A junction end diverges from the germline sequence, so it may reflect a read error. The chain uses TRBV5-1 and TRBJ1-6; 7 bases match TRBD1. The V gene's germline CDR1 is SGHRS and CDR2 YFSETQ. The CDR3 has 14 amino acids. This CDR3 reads CASSSGTDNSPLHF. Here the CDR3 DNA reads TGTGCCAGCAGCTCCGGGACAGATAATTCACCCCTCCACTTT. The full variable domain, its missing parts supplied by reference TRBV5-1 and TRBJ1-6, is KAGVTQTPRYLIKTRGQQVTLSCSPISGHRSVSWYQQTPGQGLQFLFEYFSETQRNKGNFPGRFSGRQFSNSRSEMNVSTLELGDSALYLCASSSGTDNSPLHFGNGTRLTVT.

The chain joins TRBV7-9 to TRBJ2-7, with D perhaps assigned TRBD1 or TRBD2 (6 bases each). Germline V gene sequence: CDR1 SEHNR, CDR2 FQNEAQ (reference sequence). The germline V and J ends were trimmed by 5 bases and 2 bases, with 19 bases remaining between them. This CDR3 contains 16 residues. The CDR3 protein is CASSQGGNGGTYEQYF. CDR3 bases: TGTGCCAGCAGCCAAGGGGGGAACGGCGGCACCTACGAGCAGTACTTC.

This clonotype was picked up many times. The CDR3, as DNA: TGTGCCAGCAGCCCGGGACAGTTCTCCTACGAGCAGTACTTC. Amino acids: CASSPGQFSYEQYF. This chain joins TRBV5-4 and TRBJ2-7; 7 bases are shared with TRBD1. CDR3 length: 14 residues. The ends lost 4 bases at V and 0 bases at J; junction bases unmatched: 4. Germline V lookup: CDR1 SGHNT, CDR2 YYREEE (reference sequence).

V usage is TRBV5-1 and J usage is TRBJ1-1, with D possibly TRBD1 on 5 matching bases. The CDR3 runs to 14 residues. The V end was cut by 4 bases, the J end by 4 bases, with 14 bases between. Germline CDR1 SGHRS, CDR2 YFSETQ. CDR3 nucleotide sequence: TGCGCCAGCAGCCCCCCCCAGGGATCCACTGAAGCTTTCTTT. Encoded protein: CASSPPQGSTEAFF. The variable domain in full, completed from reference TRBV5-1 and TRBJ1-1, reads KAGVTQTPRYLIKTRGQQVTLSCSPISGHRSVSWYQQTPGQGLQFLFEYFSETQRNKGNFPGRFSGRQFSNSRSEMNVSTLELGDSALYLCASSPPQGSTEAFFGQGTRLTVV.

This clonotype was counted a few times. The CDR3 loop is CASSSSDSPTYEQYF. DNA of the CDR3: TGTGCCAGCAGTTCCTCGGACAGCCCCACCTACGAGCAGTACTTC. The rearrangement joins TRBV12-3 or TRBV12-4 to TRBJ2-7, with D perhaps TRBD1 (6 bases). V shed 4 bases and J shed 2 bases, with 15 bases lying between them. The CDR3 length is 15 residues.

The CDR3 DNA is TGTGCCAGCAGTACCGGGACAGGGAACGAGCAGTACTTC. Encoded protein: CASSTGTGNEQYF. This chain uses TRBV7-9 with TRBJ2-7, with 9 bases fitting TRBD1. J gave up 5 bases and V 6 bases, and 5 bases lay outside the gene matches. Germline CDR1 is SEHNR and CDR2 is FQNEAQ (reference sequence). The CDR3 consists of 13 residues.

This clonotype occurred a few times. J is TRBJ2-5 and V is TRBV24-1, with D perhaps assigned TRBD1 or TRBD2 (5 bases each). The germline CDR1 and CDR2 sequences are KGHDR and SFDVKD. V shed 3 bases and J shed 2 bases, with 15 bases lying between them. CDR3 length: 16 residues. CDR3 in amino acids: CATSDNRWGLQETQYF. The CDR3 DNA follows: TGTGCCACCAGTGATAACCGTTGGGGGTTGCAAGAGACCCAGTACTTC.

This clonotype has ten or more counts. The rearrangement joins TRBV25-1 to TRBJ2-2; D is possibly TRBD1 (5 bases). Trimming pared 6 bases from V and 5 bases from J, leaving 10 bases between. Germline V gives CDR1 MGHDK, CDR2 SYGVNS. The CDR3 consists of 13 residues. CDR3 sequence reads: CASRQPGTGELFF. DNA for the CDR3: TGTGCCAGCAGGCAACCAGGGACCGGGGAGCTGTTTTTT.

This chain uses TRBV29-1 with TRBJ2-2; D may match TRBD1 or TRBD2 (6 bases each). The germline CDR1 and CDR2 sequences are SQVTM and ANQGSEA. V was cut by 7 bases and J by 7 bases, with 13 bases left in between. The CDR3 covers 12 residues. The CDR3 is CSAQGGGGELFF. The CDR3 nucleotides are TGCAGCGCTCAAGGAGGGGGCGGGGAGCTGTTTTTT.

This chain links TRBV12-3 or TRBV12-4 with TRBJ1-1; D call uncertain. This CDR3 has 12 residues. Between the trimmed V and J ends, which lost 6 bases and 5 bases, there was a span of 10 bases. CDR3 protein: CASRPTGTEAFF. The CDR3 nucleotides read TGTGCCAGCAGGCCTACGGGAACTGAAGCTTTCTTT.

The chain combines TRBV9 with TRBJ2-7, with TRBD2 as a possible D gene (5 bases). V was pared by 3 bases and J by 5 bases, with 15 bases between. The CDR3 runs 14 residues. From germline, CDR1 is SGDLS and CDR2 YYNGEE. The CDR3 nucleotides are TGTGCCAGCAGCGCCCCCGGATCGGAGGACGAGCAGTACTTC. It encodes CASSAPGSEDEQYF.

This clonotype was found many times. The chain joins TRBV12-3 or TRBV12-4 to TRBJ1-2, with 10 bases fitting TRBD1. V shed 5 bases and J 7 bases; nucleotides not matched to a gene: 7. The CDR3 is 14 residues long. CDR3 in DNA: TGTGCCAGCAGTCCGTCGACAGGGGGCGGTGGCTACACCTTC. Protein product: CASSPSTGGGGYTF.

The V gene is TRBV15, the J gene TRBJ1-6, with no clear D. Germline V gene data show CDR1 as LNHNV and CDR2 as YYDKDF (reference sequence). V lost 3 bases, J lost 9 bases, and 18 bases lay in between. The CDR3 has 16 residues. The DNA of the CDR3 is TGTGCCACCAGCAGCTTGGTAGGCGGCCATAGTTCACCCCTCCACTTT. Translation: CATSSLVGGHSSPLHF.

The CDR3 DNA sequence: TGTGCCAGCAGTGAAATAGACGGGAAAGGGCCCTACGAGCAGTACTTC. Translated: CASSEIDGKGPYEQYF. This chain connects TRBV25-1 to TRBJ2-7, with a possible D match to TRBD2 (5 bases). This CDR3 is 16 amino acids long. V was trimmed by 2 bases and J by 2 bases, leaving 16 bases between them. CDR1 and CDR2 (germline): MGHDK, SYGVNS.

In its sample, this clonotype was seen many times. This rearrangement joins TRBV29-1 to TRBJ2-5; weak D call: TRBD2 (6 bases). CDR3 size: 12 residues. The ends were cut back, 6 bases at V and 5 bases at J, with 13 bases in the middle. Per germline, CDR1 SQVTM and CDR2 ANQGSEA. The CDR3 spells CSVEGLKETQYF. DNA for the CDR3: TGCAGCGTGGAGGGCTTGAAGGAGACCCAGTACTTC.